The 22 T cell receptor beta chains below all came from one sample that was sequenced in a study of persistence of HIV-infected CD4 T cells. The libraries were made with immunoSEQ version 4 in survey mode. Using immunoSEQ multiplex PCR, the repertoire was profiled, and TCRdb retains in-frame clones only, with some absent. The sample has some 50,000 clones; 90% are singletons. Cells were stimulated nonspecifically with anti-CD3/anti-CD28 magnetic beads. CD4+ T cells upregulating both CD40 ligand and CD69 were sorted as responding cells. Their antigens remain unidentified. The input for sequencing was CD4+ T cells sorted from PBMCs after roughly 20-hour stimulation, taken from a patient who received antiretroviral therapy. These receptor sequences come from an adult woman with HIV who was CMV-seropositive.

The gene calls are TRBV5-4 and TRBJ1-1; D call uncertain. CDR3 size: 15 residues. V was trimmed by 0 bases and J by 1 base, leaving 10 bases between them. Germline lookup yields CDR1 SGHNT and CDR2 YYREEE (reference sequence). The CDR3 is CASSLGGPKNTEAFF. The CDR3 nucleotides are TGTGCCAGCAGCTTGGGAGGGCCGAAGAACACTGAAGCTTTCTTT.

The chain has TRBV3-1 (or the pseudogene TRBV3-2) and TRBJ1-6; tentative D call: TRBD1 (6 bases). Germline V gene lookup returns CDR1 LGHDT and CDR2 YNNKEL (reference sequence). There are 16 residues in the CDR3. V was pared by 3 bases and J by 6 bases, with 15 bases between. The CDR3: CASSQLAGALNSPLHF. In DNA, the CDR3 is TGTGCCAGCAGCCAGTTGGCAGGGGCCCTTAATTCACCCCTCCACTTT.

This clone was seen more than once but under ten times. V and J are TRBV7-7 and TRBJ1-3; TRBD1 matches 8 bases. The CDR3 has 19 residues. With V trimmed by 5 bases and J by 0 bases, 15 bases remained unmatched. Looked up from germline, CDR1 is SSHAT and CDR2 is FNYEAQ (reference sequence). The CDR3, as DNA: TGTGCCAGCAGCCGGGGGAGCGGACAGGGACGAGTCTCTGGAAACACCATATATTTT. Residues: CASSRGSGQGRVSGNTIYF.

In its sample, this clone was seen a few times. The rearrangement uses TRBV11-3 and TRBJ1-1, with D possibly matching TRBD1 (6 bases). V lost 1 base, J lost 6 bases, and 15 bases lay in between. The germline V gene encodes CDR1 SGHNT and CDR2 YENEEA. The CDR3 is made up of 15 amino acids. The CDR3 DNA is TGTGCCAGCAGCTTAGGGGGGGGCGTTGCGTCTGAAGCTTTCTTT. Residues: CASSLGGGVASEAFF. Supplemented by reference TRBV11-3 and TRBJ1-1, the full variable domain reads EAGVVQSPRYKIIEKKQPVAFWCNPISGHNTLYWYLQNLGQGPELLIRYENEEAVDDSQLPKDRFSAERLKGVDSTLKIQPAELGDSAVYLCASSLGGGVASEAFFGQGTRLTVV.

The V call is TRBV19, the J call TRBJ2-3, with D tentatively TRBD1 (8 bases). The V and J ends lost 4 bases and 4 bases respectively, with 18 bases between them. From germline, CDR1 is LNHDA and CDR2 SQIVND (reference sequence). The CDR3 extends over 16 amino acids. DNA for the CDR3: TGTGCCAGTAGTAATACCGGACAGGGAGGGCCAGATACGCAGTATTTT. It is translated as CASSNTGQGGPDTQYF.

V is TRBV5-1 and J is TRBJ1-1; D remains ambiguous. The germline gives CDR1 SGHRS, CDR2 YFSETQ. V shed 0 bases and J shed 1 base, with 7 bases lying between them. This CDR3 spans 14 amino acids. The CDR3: CASSLVGENTEAFF. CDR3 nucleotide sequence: TGCGCCAGCAGCTTGGTTGGGGAGAACACTGAAGCTTTCTTT.

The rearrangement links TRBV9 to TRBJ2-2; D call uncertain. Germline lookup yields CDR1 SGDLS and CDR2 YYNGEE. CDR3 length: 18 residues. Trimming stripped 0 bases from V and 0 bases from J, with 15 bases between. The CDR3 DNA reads TGTGCCAGCAGCGTAGTCCCCCTAGGCAGACCGAACACCGGGGAGCTGTTTTTT. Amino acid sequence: CASSVVPLGRPNTGELFF.

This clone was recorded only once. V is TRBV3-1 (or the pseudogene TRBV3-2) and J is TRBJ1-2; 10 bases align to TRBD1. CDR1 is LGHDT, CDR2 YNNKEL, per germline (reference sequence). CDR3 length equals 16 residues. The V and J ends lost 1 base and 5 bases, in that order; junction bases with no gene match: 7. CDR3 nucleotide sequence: TGTGCCAGCAGCCAAGGCCCCGGGACAGGGGCGTATGGCTACACCTTC. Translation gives CASSQGPGTGAYGYTF.

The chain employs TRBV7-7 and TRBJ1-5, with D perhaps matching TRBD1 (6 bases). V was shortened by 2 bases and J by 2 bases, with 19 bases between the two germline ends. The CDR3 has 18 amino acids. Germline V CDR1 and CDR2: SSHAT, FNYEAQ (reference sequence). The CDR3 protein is CASSLIRPGASGNQPQHF. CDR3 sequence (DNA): TGTGCCAGCAGCTTAATTCGTCCGGGGGCTTCTGGCAATCAGCCCCAGCATTTT.

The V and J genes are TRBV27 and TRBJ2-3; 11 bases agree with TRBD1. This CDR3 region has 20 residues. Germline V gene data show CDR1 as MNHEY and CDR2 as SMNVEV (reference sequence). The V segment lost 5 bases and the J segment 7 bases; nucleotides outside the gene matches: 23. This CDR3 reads CASSQKTGWGQGESSNTQYF. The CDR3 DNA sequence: TGTGCCAGCAGTCAGAAGACAGGATGGGGACAGGGGGAATCTTCGAATACGCAGTATTTT.

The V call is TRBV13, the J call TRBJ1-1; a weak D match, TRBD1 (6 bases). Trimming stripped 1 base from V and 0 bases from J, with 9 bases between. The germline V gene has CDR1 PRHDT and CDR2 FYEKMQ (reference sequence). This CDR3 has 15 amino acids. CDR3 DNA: TGTGCCAGCAGCTTAGCGGACAGAATGAACACTGAAGCTTTCTTT. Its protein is CASSLADRMNTEAFF.

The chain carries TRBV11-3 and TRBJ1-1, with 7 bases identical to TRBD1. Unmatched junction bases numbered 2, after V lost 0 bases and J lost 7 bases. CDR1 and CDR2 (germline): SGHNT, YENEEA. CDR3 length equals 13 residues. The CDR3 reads CASSLDYRGEAFF. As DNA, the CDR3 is TGTGCCAGCAGCTTAGACTACAGGGGTGAAGCTTTCTTT.

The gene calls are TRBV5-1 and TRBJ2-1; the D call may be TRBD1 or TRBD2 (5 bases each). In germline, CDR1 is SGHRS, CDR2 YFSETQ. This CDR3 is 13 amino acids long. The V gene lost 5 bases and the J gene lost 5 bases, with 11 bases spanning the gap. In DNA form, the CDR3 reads TGCGCCAGCAGGCCGGGACCAAACAATGAGCAGTTCTTC. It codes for CASRPGPNNEQFF. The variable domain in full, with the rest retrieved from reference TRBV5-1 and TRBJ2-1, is KAGVTQTPRYLIKTRGQQVTLSCSPISGHRSVSWYQQTPGQGLQFLFEYFSETQRNKGNFPGRFSGRQFSNSRSEMNVSTLELGDSALYLCASRPGPNNEQFFGPGTRLTVL.

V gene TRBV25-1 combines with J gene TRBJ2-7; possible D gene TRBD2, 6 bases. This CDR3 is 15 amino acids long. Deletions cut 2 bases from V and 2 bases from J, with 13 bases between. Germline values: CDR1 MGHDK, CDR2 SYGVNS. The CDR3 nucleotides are TGTGCCAGCAGTGAACTCCGGGACTCTACCTACGAGCAGTACTTC. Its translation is CASSELRDSTYEQYF.

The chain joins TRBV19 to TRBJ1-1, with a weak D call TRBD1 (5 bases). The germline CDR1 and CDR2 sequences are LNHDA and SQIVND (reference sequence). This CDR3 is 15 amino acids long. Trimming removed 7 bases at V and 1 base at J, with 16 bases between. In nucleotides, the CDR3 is TGTGCCAGTACAAGAACCGGGACTGGGAACACTGAAGCTTTCTTT. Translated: CASTRTGTGNTEAFF. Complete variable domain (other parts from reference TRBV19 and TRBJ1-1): DGGITQSPKYLFRKEGQNVTLSCEQNLNHDAMYWYRQDPGQGLRLIYYSQIVNDFQKGDIAEGYSVSREKKESFPLTVTSAQKNPTAFYLCASTRTGTGNTEAFFGQGTRLTVV.

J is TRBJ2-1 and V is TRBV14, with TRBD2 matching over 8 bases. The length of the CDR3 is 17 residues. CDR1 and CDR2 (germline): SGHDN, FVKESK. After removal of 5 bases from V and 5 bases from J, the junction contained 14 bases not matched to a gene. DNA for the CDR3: TGTGCCAGCAGCTCCCGATGGGGACTAGGACCCCACAATGAGCAGTTCTTC. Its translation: CASSSRWGLGPHNEQFF.

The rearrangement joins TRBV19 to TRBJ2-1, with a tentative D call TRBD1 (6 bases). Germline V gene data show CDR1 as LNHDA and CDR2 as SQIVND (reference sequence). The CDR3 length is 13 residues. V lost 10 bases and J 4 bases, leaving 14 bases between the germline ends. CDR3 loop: CATQQGAYNEQFF. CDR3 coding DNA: TGTGCCACCCAACAGGGTGCATACAATGAGCAGTTCTTC. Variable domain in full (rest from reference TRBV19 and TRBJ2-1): DGGITQSPKYLFRKEGQNVTLSCEQNLNHDAMYWYRQDPGQGLRLIYYSQIVNDFQKGDIAEGYSVSREKKESFPLTVTSAQKNPTAFYLCATQQGAYNEQFFGPGTRLTVL.

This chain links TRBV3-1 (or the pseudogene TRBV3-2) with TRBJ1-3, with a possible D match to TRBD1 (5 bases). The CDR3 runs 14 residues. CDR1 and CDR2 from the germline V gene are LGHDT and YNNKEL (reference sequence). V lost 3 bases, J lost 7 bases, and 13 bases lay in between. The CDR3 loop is CASSHRRTFNTIYF. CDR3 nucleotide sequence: TGTGCCAGCAGCCATAGACGGACATTCAACACCATATATTTT.

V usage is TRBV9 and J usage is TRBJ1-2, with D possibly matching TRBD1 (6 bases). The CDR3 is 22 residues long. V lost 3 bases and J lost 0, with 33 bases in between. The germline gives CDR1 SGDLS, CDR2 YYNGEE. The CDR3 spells CASSGQERGRGLTGLANYGYTF. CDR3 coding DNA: TGTGCCAGCAGCGGGCAAGAGAGGGGGAGGGGGTTAACAGGACTCGCTAACTATGGCTACACCTTC.

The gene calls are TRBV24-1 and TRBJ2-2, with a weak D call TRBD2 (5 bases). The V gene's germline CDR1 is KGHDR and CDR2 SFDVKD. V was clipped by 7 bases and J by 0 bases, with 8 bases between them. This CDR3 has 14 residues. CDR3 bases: TGTGCCACCAGGATCGGGGCGAACACCGGGGAGCTGTTTTTT. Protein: CATRIGANTGELFF.

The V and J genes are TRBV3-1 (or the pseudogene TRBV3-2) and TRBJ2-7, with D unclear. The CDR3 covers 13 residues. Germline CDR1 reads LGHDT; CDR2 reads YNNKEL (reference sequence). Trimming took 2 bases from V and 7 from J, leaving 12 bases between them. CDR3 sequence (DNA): TGTGCCAGCAGCCAATATCATGGTGGGGAGCAGTACTTC. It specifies CASSQYHGGEQYF.

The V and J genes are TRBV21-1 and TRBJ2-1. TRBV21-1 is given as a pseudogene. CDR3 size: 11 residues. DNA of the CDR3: TGTGCCAGCAGCTGCCCGAATGAGCAGTTCTTC. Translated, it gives CASSCPNEQFF.